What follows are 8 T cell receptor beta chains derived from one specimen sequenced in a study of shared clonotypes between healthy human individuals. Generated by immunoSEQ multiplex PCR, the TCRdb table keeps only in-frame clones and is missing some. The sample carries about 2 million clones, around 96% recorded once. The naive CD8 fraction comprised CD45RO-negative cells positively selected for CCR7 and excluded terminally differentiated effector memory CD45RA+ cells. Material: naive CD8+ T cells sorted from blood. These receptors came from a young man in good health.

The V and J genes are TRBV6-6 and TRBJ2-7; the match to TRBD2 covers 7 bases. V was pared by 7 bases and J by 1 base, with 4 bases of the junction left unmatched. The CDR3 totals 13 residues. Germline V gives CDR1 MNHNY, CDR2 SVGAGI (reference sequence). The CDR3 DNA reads TGTGCCAGCACCTGGGGGGGATCCTACGAGCAGTACTTC. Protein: CASTWGGSYEQYF.

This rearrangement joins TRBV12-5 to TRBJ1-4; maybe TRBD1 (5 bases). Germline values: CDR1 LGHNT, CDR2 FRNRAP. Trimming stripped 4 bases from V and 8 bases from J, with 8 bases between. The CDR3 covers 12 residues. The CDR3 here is CASGWEGEKLFF. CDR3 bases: TGTGCTAGTGGTTGGGAGGGGGAAAAACTGTTTTTT.

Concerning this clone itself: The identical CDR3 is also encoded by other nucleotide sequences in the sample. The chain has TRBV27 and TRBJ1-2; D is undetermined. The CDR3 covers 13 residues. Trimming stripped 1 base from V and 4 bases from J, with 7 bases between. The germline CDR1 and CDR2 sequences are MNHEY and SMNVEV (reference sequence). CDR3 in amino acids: CASSLLGGYGYTF. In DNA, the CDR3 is TGTGCCAGCAGTTTATTGGGCGGCTATGGCTACACCTTC.

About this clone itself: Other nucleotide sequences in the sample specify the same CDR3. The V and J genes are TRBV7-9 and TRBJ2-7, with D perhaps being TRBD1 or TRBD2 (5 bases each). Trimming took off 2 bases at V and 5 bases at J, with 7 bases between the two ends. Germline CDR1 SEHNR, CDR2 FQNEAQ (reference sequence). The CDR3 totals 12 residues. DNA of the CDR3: TGTGCCAGCAGCTTATCGGGGCACGAGCAGTACTTC. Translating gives CASSLSGHEQYF.

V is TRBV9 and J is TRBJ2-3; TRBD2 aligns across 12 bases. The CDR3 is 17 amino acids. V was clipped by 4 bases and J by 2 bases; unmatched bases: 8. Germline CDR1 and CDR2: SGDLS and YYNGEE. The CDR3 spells CASSSRGLAGPTDTQYF. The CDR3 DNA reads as TGTGCCAGCAGCTCAAGAGGACTAGCGGGGCCCACAGATACGCAGTATTTT.

Written as DNA, the CDR3 is TGTGCCAGCAGCTCGGGGACAGCCTTCTACGAGCAGTACTTC. As protein: CASSSGTAFYEQYF. The rearrangement uses TRBV7-9 and TRBJ2-7; TRBD1 matches at 7 bases. Per the germline V gene, CDR1 is SEHNR and CDR2 is FQNEAQ (reference sequence). The V gene end was trimmed by 4 bases and the J gene end by 3 bases; junction bases not matched to a gene: 6. CDR3 length: 14 residues.

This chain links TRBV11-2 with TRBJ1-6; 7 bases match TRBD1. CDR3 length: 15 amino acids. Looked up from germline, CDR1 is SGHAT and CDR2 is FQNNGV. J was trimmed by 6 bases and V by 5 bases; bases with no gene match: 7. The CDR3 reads CASSLRQGGNSPLHF. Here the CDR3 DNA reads TGTGCCAGCAGCCTCCGACAGGGTGGTAATTCACCCCTCCACTTT.

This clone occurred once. CDR3: CASSPREGAANYGYTF. DNA of the CDR3: TGCGCCAGCAGCCCAAGGGAGGGGGCGGCTAACTATGGCTACACCTTC. This chain uses TRBV4-1 with TRBJ1-2, with 7 bases matching TRBD1. Germline CDR1 and CDR2: MGHRA and YSYEKL. V gave up 4 bases and J gave up 0 bases; unmatched junction bases: 8. CDR3 length: 16 residues.